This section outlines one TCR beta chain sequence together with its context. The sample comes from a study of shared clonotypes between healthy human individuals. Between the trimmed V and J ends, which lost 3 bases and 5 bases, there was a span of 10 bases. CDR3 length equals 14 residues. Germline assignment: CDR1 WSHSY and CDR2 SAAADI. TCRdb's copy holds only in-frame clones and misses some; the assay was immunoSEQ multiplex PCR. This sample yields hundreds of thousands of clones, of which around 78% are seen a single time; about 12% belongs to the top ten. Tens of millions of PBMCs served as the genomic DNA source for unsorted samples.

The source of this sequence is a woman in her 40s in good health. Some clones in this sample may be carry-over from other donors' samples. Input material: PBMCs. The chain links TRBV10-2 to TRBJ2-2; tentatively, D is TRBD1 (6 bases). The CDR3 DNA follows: TGCGCCAGCAGTGAACAGGGAGCTACCGGGGAGCTGTTTTTT. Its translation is CASSEQGATGELFF.